Below are 19 T cell receptor beta chains sequenced from a single sample in a study of beta chain features in type 1 diabetes. Overall study results and limits: Type 1 diabetes patients had TCRB CDR3s that were shorter (moderately but significantly so) in all four CD4+ subsets.

Antigens of these TCRs are unknown. The sequenced template was cDNA made from the entire isolated RNA. This table comes from immunoSEQ multiplex PCR, and its TCRdb copy is limited to in-frame clones, with some not included. The data show around 260,000 clones, approximately 20% seen once. Material for sequencing was naive CD4+ T cells from blood. The receptors originated from a woman between 40 and 55 years old with type 1 diabetes.

This clone was observed a few times. Here the CDR3 reads CASKTGTGVMFF. For the CDR3, the DNA is TGTGCCAGCAAGACCGGGACAGGGGTAATGTTTTTT. This rearrangement joins TRBV2 to TRBJ2-2; the match to TRBD1 covers 10 bases. Trimming cost V 7 bases and J 15 bases; bases outside gene matches: 8. Germline values: CDR1 SNHLY, CDR2 FYNNEI. The length of the CDR3 is 12 residues. The full variable domain, its missing parts supplied by reference TRBV2 and TRBJ2-2, is EPEVTQTPSHQVTQMGQEVILRCVPISNHLYFYWYRQILGQKVEFLVSFYNNEISEKSEIFDDQFSVERPDGSNFTLKIRSTKLEDSAMYFCASKTGTGVMFFGEGSRLTVL.

This clone showed up just a few times. J is TRBJ2-5 and V is TRBV25-1, with TRBD1 matching over 8 bases. V shed 5 bases, J shed 4 bases, and the junction held 6 bases outside the gene matches. Germline V gene lookup returns CDR1 MGHDK and CDR2 SYGVNS. This CDR3 spans 14 amino acids. This CDR3 reads CASSSHGQGETQYF. In nucleotides, the CDR3 is TGTGCCAGCAGTTCTCATGGACAGGGAGAGACCCAGTACTTC.

This clone was detected a few times. V gene TRBV28 combines with J gene TRBJ2-7; D is unclear. Trimming took off 3 bases at V and 4 bases at J, with 7 bases between the two ends. The CDR3 extends over 12 amino acids. CDR1 and CDR2 from the germline V gene are MDHEN and SYDVKM. In nucleotides, the CDR3 is TGTGCCAGCAGTTTCCAGGTTTACGAGCAGTACTTC. As protein: CASSFQVYEQYF.

V usage is TRBV5-1 and J usage is TRBJ1-1; no clear D. V dropped 3 bases and J dropped 3 bases, with 12 bases sitting between them. Per the germline V gene, CDR1 is SGHRS and CDR2 is YFSETQ. The CDR3 is made up of 14 amino acids. The CDR3 DNA follows: TGCGCCAGCAGCTCACCGGGTCAGCACACTGAAGCTTTCTTT. Translation: CASSSPGQHTEAFF. The full variable domain, in which reference TRBV5-1 and TRBJ1-1 provide the parts outside the CDR3, is KAGVTQTPRYLIKTRGQQVTLSCSPISGHRSVSWYQQTPGQGLQFLFEYFSETQRNKGNFPGRFSGRQFSNSRSEMNVSTLELGDSALYLCASSSPGQHTEAFFGQGTRLTVV.

The sample holds a few counts of this clone. The chain has TRBV7-9 and TRBJ2-7; the D is unclear. Trimming stripped 1 base from V and 13 bases from J, with 14 bases between. The CDR3 spans 12 residues. The germline V gene has CDR1 SEHNR and CDR2 FQNEAQ (reference sequence). The CDR3 protein is CASSLDQTACYF. CDR3 DNA sequence: TGTGCCAGCAGCTTAGACCAAACAGCTTGTTACTTC. The full variable domain, completed using reference TRBV7-9 and TRBJ2-7, is DTGVSQNPRHKITKRGQNVTFRCDPISEHNRLYWYRQTLGQGPEFLTYFQNEAQLEKSRLLSDRFSAERPKGSFSTLEIQRTEQGDSAMYLCASSLDQTACYFGPGTRLTVT.

The chain employs TRBV4-3 and TRBJ1-1, with D maybe TRBD1 (6 bases). The CDR3 is 15 residues long. V shed 5 bases and J shed 1 base, with 14 bases lying between them. The germline V gene encodes CDR1 LGHNA and CDR2 YSLEER. The CDR3 sequence: CASSKGGERNTEAFF. In DNA form, the CDR3 reads TGCGCCAGCAGCAAAGGGGGGGAAAGGAACACTGAAGCTTTCTTT.

This clone has just one count. The J gene is TRBJ2-4, the V gene TRBV5-6, with D perhaps matching TRBD2 (5 bases). Germline loops: CDR1 SGHDT, CDR2 YYEEEE. The CDR3 contains 14 residues. V was cut by 4 bases and J by 5 bases, with 13 bases left in between. CDR3 residues: CASSVDGIENIQYF. CDR3 DNA: TGTGCCAGCAGCGTGGACGGGATAGAAAACATTCAGTACTTC.

This clone was counted only a few times. The chain recombines TRBV15 with TRBJ2-7; a weak D match, TRBD2 (5 bases). Trimming left V 1 base short and J 5 bases short, with 12 bases between. Per germline, CDR1 LNHNV and CDR2 YYDKDF (reference sequence). The CDR3 is 14 residues long. CDR3 nucleotides: TGTGCCACCAGCAGAGTGAGAGGGTCCCACGAGCAGTACTTC. It translates to CATSRVRGSHEQYF. Looking up the rest from reference TRBV15 and TRBJ2-7 gives the full variable domain: DAMVIQNPRYQVTQFGKPVTLSCSQTLNHNVMYWYQQKSSQAPKLLFHYYDKDFNNEADTPDNFQSRRPNTSFCFLDIRSPGLGDTAMYLCATSRVRGSHEQYFGPGTRLTVT.

The V call is TRBV5-1, the J call TRBJ2-1; 8 bases are shared with TRBD1. CDR3 length equals 14 residues. The V segment lost 1 base and the J segment 9 bases; nucleotides outside the gene matches: 6. Germline lookup yields CDR1 SGHRS and CDR2 YFSETQ. CDR3 bases: TGCGCCAGCAGCTTGAGGACAGGGAATTTTGAGCAGTTCTTC. This translates into CASSLRTGNFEQFF.

This chain uses TRBV30 with TRBJ1-1, with TRBD1 as a possible D gene (5 bases). CDR3 length equals 15 residues. Germline-derived CDR1 and CDR2 are GTSNPN and SVGIG (reference sequence). V was trimmed by 4 bases and J by 2 bases, leaving 17 bases between them. The CDR3 loop reads CAWTKSGNPNTEAFF. The CDR3 DNA follows: TGTGCCTGGACTAAATCAGGGAATCCTAACACTGAAGCTTTCTTT.

The rearrangement joins TRBV5-1 to TRBJ1-2, with TRBD1 matching over 9 bases. Trimming took 0 bases from V and 12 from J; bases not matched to a gene: 6. CDR1 SGHRS and CDR2 YFSETQ come from the germline V gene. The CDR3 spans 13 residues. CDR3 nucleotide sequence: TGCGCCAGCAGCTTGGAGACAGGGGGAGTGGACACCTTC. Protein sequence: CASSLETGGVDTF.

The CDR3 protein is CASSTGTGRAGELFF. CDR3 coding DNA: TGTGCCAGCAGTACTGGAACAGGGAGGGCCGGGGAGCTGTTTTTT. V is TRBV6-5 and J is TRBJ2-2, with D possibly being TRBD2 (7 bases). Germline V gene sequence: CDR1 MNHEY, CDR2 SVGAGI. Trimming took 5 bases from V and 6 from J, leaving 16 bases between them. The CDR3 contains 15 residues.

The gene calls are TRBV25-1 and TRBJ2-7, with D uncertain. This CDR3 has 15 amino acids. Germline V gene lookup returns CDR1 MGHDK and CDR2 SYGVNS. Trimming left V 4 bases short and J 0 bases short, with 13 bases between. CDR3 coding DNA: TGTGCCAGCAGTGGGGCATTTTCAAGCTCCTACGAGCAGTACTTC. Protein product: CASSGAFSSSYEQYF.

About this clone itself: This CDR3 is also generated by other DNA sequences in the sample. The CDR3 DNA reads as TGTGCCAGCTCACCAGGGACTAGCGGATACAATGAGCAGTTCTTC. It yields the protein CASSPGTSGYNEQFF. This chain uses TRBV18 with TRBJ2-1, with TRBD2 matching over 11 bases. This CDR3 is built from 15 residues. The germline CDR1 and CDR2 sequences are KGHSH and LQKENI. V trimming: 2 bases; J trimming: 4 bases; junction bases outside the gene matches: 1.

V gene TRBV9 combines with J gene TRBJ1-1; 7 nucleotides align to TRBD1. The trim removed 4 bases at V and 5 bases at J, leaving 5 bases unmatched. Germline CDR1 and CDR2: SGDLS and YYNGEE. The CDR3 is 13 residues long. CDR3 DNA sequence: TGTGCCAGCAGCAGACAGGGCTCTACTGAAGCTTTCTTT. Residues: CASSRQGSTEAFF.

V and J are TRBV5-4 and TRBJ2-1; D gene ambiguous. The V end lost 2 bases, the J end lost 0 bases, and 9 bases lay between the germline ends. The V gene's germline CDR1 is SGHNT and CDR2 YYREEE (reference sequence). The CDR3 contains 15 residues. CDR3 DNA: TGTGCCAGCAGCTTTTCCCTCTCCTCCTACAATGAGCAGTTCTTC. Its translation is CASSFSLSSYNEQFF.

DNA for the CDR3: TGTGCCAGTAGTATCTACAGGGAAGTTCGTCAGCCCCAGCATTTT. It specifies CASSIYREVRQPQHF. V usage is TRBV19 and J usage is TRBJ1-5; D possibly corresponds to TRBD1 (6 bases). CDR1 is LNHDA and CDR2 is SQIVND in the germline V gene (reference sequence). The CDR3 spans 15 residues. V lost 3 bases, J lost 6 bases, and 15 bases lay in between.

This clone was seen a handful of times. V usage is TRBV19 and J usage is TRBJ1-1; D not certain. This CDR3 region has 11 residues. Looked up from germline, CDR1 is LNHDA and CDR2 is SQIVND (reference sequence). Trimming removed 6 bases at V and 5 bases at J, with 7 bases between. The CDR3 spells CASRRVTEAFF. The DNA of the CDR3 is TGTGCCAGTAGGCGGGTTACTGAAGCTTTCTTT.

This clone has only a few counts. Different DNA sequences within this sample yield the same CDR3. The chain couples TRBV20-1 to TRBJ2-7, with 7 positions matching TRBD1. V shed 6 bases, J shed 3 bases, and the junction held 2 bases outside the gene matches. Per the germline V gene, CDR1 is DFQATT and CDR2 is SNEGSKA (reference sequence). The CDR3 contains 11 residues. The CDR3 region is CSARDSYEQYF. CDR3 nucleotide sequence: TGCAGTGCGAGGGACAGCTACGAGCAGTACTTC.